These T cell receptor beta chains were read from a single sample in a study of long-term antiretroviral therapy in people with HIV. Repertoires were generated with immunoSEQ multiplex PCR, while TCRdb's copy carries only in-frame clones and drops some. Here the sample spans roughly 17,000 clones, around 84% being singletons. The sample was unsorted PBMCs, taken 0.3 years after starting antiretroviral therapy. Receptor source: a woman aged 45-60 years with HIV. CDR3s include the opening cysteine and the closing phenylalanine or tryptophan. The D gene is left open where the match is weak. Not every row has a clone size; where given, it reads once, few, many or a size class.

TRBV2	-	TRBJ2-2	TRBD2	TGTGCCAGCAGAGATTCTAGCGGGGGGACCGGGGAGCTGTTTTTT	CASRDSSGGTGELFF
TRBV5-1	-	TRBJ2-2	TRBD1	TGCGCCAGCAGCTACGCCCTACAGGGGGCAGGCACCGGGGAGCTGTTTTTT	CASSYALQGAGTGELFF
TRBV4-1	few	TRBJ1-1	-	TGCGCCAGCAGCCAAGGAAAGGTTGAAGCTTTCTTT	CASSQGKVEAFF
TRBV7-3	-	TRBJ2-1	TRBD1	TGTGCCAGCAGCTCCGACCGGGACAGGGGAGGAAATGAGCAGTTCTTC	CASSSDRDRGGNEQFF
TRBV7-4	-	TRBJ1-2	-	TGTGCCAGCAGCTTAAAGGTTTCGAGGGGAGGTGGCTACACCTTC	CASSLKVSRGGGYTF
TRBV28	-	TRBJ1-2	-	TGTGCCAGCAGTTTAGGGTCTATGTACTATGGCTACACCTTC	CASSLGSMYYGYTF
TRBV2	-	TRBJ2-3	TRBD1	TGTGCCAGCAGTGCTTGGACAGGGGGAACAGATACGCAGTATTTT	CASSAWTGGTDTQYF
TRBV19	-	TRBJ1-1	-	TGTGCCAGTAGTATAGGGAAAAACACTGAAGCTTTCTTT	CASSIGKNTEAFF
TRBV7-3	-	TRBJ1-1	-	TGTGCCAGCAGCCCGAGCCCGCTCACTGAAGCTTTCTTT	CASSPSPLTEAFF
TRBV19	once	TRBJ2-7	-	TGTGCCAGTAGTACCCAGGGGAGAACCCTCTACGAGCAGTACTTC	CASSTQGRTLYEQYF
TRBV7-2	once	TRBJ2-1	-	TGTGCCAGCAGCTTAGAGGTCAGGCGGGATGAGCAGTTCTTC	CASSLEVRRDEQFF
TRBV9	-	TRBJ2-1	-	TGTGCCAGCAGTGTTAACAGGGGGAGGGATGAGCAGTTCTTC	CASSVNRGRDEQFF
TRBV6-1	once	TRBJ1-5	-	TGTGCCAGCCAGACGATCACAGGGAATAATCAGCCCCAGCATTTT	CASQTITGNNQPQHF
TRBV5-1	-	TRBJ2-1	-	TGCGCCAGCAGCTTGGTAGGCGGGGTCGGGAATGAGCAGTTCTTC	CASSLVGGVGNEQFF
TRBV9	-	TRBJ2-7	-	TGTGCCAGCAGCGCGCAACAGAACTACGAGCAGTACTTC	CASSAQQNYEQYF
TRBV7-9	-	TRBJ2-5	-	TGTGCCAGCAGCCCTAAGACACGGGAGACCCAGTACTTC	CASSPKTRETQYF
TRBV6-6	medium-sized	TRBJ2-2	-	TGTGCCATTAGAGGTCTTGGTGCCGGGGAGCTGTTTTTT	CAIRGLGAGELFF
TRBV9	-	TRBJ1-2	-	TGTGCCAGCAGCGTTAATCGAGACAGGACCTATGGCTACACCTTC	CASSVNRDRTYGYTF
TRBV5-1	-	TRBJ1-4	TRBD1	TGCGCCAGCAGTTACGGGACAGTACATGAAAAACTGTTTTTT	CASSYGTVHEKLFF
TRBV6-5	-	TRBJ2-7	TRBD1	TGTGCCAGCAGTTACTCGATACAGGGGGCCTACGAGCAGTACTTC	CASSYSIQGAYEQYF
TRBV5-6	-	TRBJ2-1	-	TGTGCCAGCACCCCGCCCGGACGGCCCTCCTACAATGAGCAGTTCTTC	CASTPPGRPSYNEQFF
TRBV5-4	-	TRBJ1-4	-	TGTGCCAGCAGCCGGCCTGGAGGGGGTAATGAAAAACTGTTTTTT	CASSRPGGGNEKLFF
TRBV9	-	TRBJ2-5	-	TGTGCCAGCAGCGGAGATCCAGAGACCCAGTACTTC	CASSGDPETQYF
TRBV29-1	-	TRBJ1-2	TRBD1	TGCAGCGTTGCCCGGACAGGGTCTTATGGCTACACCTTC	CSVARTGSYGYTF
TRBV2	-	TRBJ2-6	-	-	CASSTSGAGANVLTF
TRBV18	-	TRBJ2-2	-	TGTGCCAGCTCACCACTAATAGGCGGAATGAACACCGGGGAGCTGTTTTTT	CASSPLIGGMNTGELFF